The clone carrying this TCR beta chain appeared many times. The antigen remains undetermined. This CDR3 comprises 17 residues. Germline CDR1 is DFQATT and CDR2 is SNEGSKA (reference sequence). The junction had 9 bases not matched to a gene; V was cut back by 0 bases and J by 4 bases. This sample stems from a study of CD8 T cells in ankylosing spondylitis. TCRdb analysed the 5' RACE reads with MiXCR anew, one entry per CDR3 protein. This sample yields over 25,000 distinct CDR3 sequences, of which 7.9% are seen a single time; more than 25% belongs to the top ten. Study-level results: In ankylosing spondylitis blood, a motif of seven to nine highly homologous TCR beta variants appeared characteristic. Certain motif variants had earlier appeared in reactive arthritis synovial fluid and blood.

Sample: blood. The clonotype comes from a male donor with ankylosing spondylitis or in good health (not recorded which). V gene TRBV20-1 combines with J gene TRBJ1-4; 9 nucleotides align to TRBD1. The CDR3 loop reads CSARDRRTGAYNEKLFF. The CDR3 nucleotides are TGCAGTGCTAGAGATAGAAGGACAGGGGCATATAATGAAAAACTGTTTTTT.